A selection of T cell receptor beta chains follows, all from one sample in a study of T cell repertoires in cytomegalovirus infection. TCRdb re-called the reads through MiXCR, storing one row per CDR3 protein. The sample consists of some 590,000 distinct CDR3 sequences, roughly 43% of them appearing once. The antigens of these receptors remain unknown. The input for sequencing was cultured PBMCs, taken from culture after CMV antigen stimulation. Receptor source: a human donor in good health (CMV status not recorded). Some clones in this sample may be carry-over from other donors' samples. Each CDR3 is given with its conserved first and last residue. The order of the fields is CDR3 protein, CDR3 DNA, clone size, D gene, V gene, J gene. A D gene is named only where the DNA matches it firmly. Size values are once, few and many counts, or a class for expanded clones, and some rows have none.

CASSTTENSPLHF	TGTGCCAGCAGTACAACAGAGAATTCACCCCTCCACTTT	NA	NA	TRBV12-3/TRBV12-4	TRBJ1-6
CASLSSPDTEAFF	TGTGCCAGCCTGAGTTCCCCGGACACTGAAGCTTTCTTT	many	NA	TRBV7-2	TRBJ1-1
CSARRLFRNYGYTF	TGCAGTGCTAGAAGGCTGTTCAGAAACTATGGCTACACCTTC	NA	NA	TRBV20-1	TRBJ1-2
CASSGLAGSGELFF	TGTGCCAGCAGTGGACTCGCGGGGTCCGGGGAGCTGTTTTTT	NA	NA	TRBV7-9	TRBJ2-2
CASSLAGTADTQYF	TGTGCCAGCAGCTTGGCCGGGACAGCAGATACGCAGTATTTT	few	TRBD1	TRBV11-2	TRBJ2-3
CASSAGTGILEQYF	TGTGCCAGCAGTGCGGGGACAGGGATCCTCGAGCAGTACTTC	NA	TRBD1	TRBV6-1	TRBJ2-7
CASSKERGALFEQFF	TGTGCCAGCAGCAAGGAGCGGGGGGCCCTTTTTGAGCAGTTCTTC	few	TRBD2	TRBV7-9	TRBJ2-1
CASSLARQGEGYTF	TGTGCCAGCAGTTTAGCGAGACAGGGGGAAGGCTACACCTTC	few	TRBD1	TRBV12-3/TRBV12-4	TRBJ1-2
CASRAIRTSGSRQTQYF	TGTGCCAGCAGAGCCATCAGGACTAGCGGGAGCAGGCAGACGCAGTATTTT	NA	TRBD2	TRBV11-2	TRBJ2-3
CASQPRQSLTDTQYF	TGTGCCAGCCAGCCTCGACAGTCCCTCACAGATACGCAGTATTTT	NA	NA	TRBV24-1	TRBJ2-3
CASSPKRTGATDTQYF	TGTGCCAGCAGCCCGAAAAGGACAGGGGCCACAGATACGCAGTATTTT	NA	TRBD1	TRBV7-8	TRBJ2-3
CASSYYYGQGGYGYTF	TGTGCCAGCAGCTACTACTACGGACAGGGAGGATATGGCTACACCTTC	NA	TRBD1	TRBV6-8	TRBJ1-2
CASSDGQGFNEQFF	TGTGCCAGCAGTGACGGACAGGGGTTCAATGAGCAGTTCTTC	few	TRBD1	TRBV2	TRBJ2-1
CATSRGKGRAGEKLFF	TGTGCCACCAGCAGAGGAAAAGGGAGGGCCGGCGAAAAACTGTTTTTT	NA	NA	TRBV15	TRBJ1-4
CSALGGQRGGEKLFF	TGCAGTGCTTTGGGGGGCCAAAGGGGTGGGGAAAAACTGTTTTTT	NA	NA	TRBV20-1	TRBJ1-4
CASSFSIFSGNTIYF	TGTGCCAGCAGCTTTTCAATTTTCTCTGGAAACACCATATATTTT	few	NA	TRBV7-8	TRBJ1-3
CASSPPRGTDTQYF	TGTGCCAGCAGCCCTCCCAGGGGCACAGATACGCAGTATTTT	few	NA	TRBV7-9	TRBJ2-3
CASSRGQGNHEQYF	TGTGCCAGCAGCCGGGGACAGGGAAACCACGAGCAGTACTTC	NA	TRBD1	TRBV28	TRBJ2-7
CASSYLEVGRTDTQYF	TGTGCCAGCAGTTATTTGGAAGTGGGGAGGACAGATACGCAGTATTTT	few	NA	TRBV6-2/TRBV6-3	TRBJ2-3
CASTPGTSWRETQYF	TGTGCCAGCACCCCAGGGACTTCCTGGAGGGAGACCCAGTACTTC	NA	NA	TRBV7-8	TRBJ2-5
CASSPSGQGAYEQYF	TGTGCCAGCAGTCCTTCGGGACAGGGGGCCTACGAGCAGTACTTC	NA	TRBD1	TRBV6-1	TRBJ2-7
CSAREAFSYNEQFF	TGCAGTGCTAGAGAGGCTTTCTCCTACAATGAGCAGTTCTTC	once	NA	TRBV20-1	TRBJ2-1
CASSWGQGLYSNQPQHF	TGTGCCAGCAGTTGGGGACAGGGACTTTATAGCAATCAGCCCCAGCATTTT	NA	TRBD1	TRBV6-2/TRBV6-3	TRBJ1-5
CASSPSGGRVLEQYF	TGTGCCAGCAGCCCCTCCGGCGGGAGAGTGCTCGAGCAGTACTTC	NA	TRBD2	TRBV11-2	TRBJ2-7
CASTIGTTYNEQFF	TGTGCCAGCACCATCGGGACTACCTACAATGAGCAGTTCTTC	NA	TRBD2	TRBV5-4	TRBJ2-1
CASSVGALTDTQYF	TGTGCCAGCAGCGTAGGAGCCCTCACAGATACGCAGTATTTT	NA	NA	TRBV9	TRBJ2-3
CASSRTGTGDNEQFF	TGTGCCAGTAGTAGAACCGGGACAGGCGACAATGAGCAGTTCTTC	NA	TRBD1	TRBV19	TRBJ2-1
CASSPTNLPGLATGELFF	TGTGCCAGCAGCCCAACAAACCTACCGGGACTAGCCACCGGGGAGCTGTTTTTT	NA	TRBD2	TRBV11-2	TRBJ2-2
CASSTTPGLVSDTQYF	TGTGCCAGCAGTACCACTCCGGGACTAGTATCAGATACGCAGTATTTT	few	TRBD2	TRBV11-3	TRBJ2-3
CSAPRVGYASPLHF	TGCAGTGCTCCCAGGGTAGGGTACGCTTCACCCCTCCACTTT	NA	NA	TRBV20-1	TRBJ1-6
CASAGTGLFGNQPQHF	TGTGCCAGTGCCGGGACAGGGTTGTTTGGCAATCAGCCCCAGCATTTT	NA	TRBD1	TRBV27	TRBJ1-5
CASSQGTAGIQYF	TGCGCCAGCAGCCAGGGGACAGCGGGCATTCAGTACTTC	NA	NA	TRBV4-1	TRBJ2-4
CASSSRTSGTYNEQFF	TGTGCCAGCAGCTCCCGGACTAGCGGGACCTACAATGAGCAGTTCTTC	NA	TRBD2	TRBV7-8	TRBJ2-1
CASSLQWTASYEQYF	TGTGCCAGCAGCTTACAGTGGACAGCCTCCTACGAGCAGTACTTC	many	NA	TRBV7-2	TRBJ2-7
CASSLSRGDIQYF	TGTGCCAGCAGCTTGAGCAGGGGTGACATTCAGTACTTC	NA	NA	TRBV7-9	TRBJ2-4
CASSLQPGPTNEQFF	TGTGCCAGCAGCTTACAACCGGGACCCACCAATGAGCAGTTCTTC	NA	NA	TRBV7-2	TRBJ2-1
CASSLKARGGGYTF	TGTGCCAGCAGCTTAAAAGCCAGGGGGGGAGGCTACACCTTC	NA	TRBD1	TRBV7-2	TRBJ1-2
CASSKTGGSSYEQYF	TGTGCCAGCAGCAAAACCGGGGGGAGCTCCTACGAGCAGTACTTC	NA	TRBD2	TRBV7-6	TRBJ2-7
CAISEQGGGHQPQHF	TGTGCCATCAGTGAGCAGGGAGGGGGCCATCAGCCCCAGCATTTT	NA	TRBD1	TRBV10-3	TRBJ1-5
CASSLQVQSTDTQYF	TGTGCCAGCAGCTTACAGGTCCAGAGCACAGATACGCAGTATTTT	NA	NA	TRBV11-2	TRBJ2-3
CASSLTVSNQPQHF	TGTGCCAGCAGTTTGACAGTCTCTAATCAGCCCCAGCATTTT	NA	NA	TRBV27	TRBJ1-5
CASDDGEQFF	TGTGCCAGCGATGACGGGGAGCAGTTCTTC	few	NA	TRBV2	TRBJ2-1
CASSAPSAGGVGGYEQYF	TGTGCCAGCAGTGCCCCCTCAGCGGGTGGGGTAGGGGGCTACGAGCAGTACTTC	few	NA	TRBV6-1	TRBJ2-7
CASSLAHYGNF	TGTGCCAGCAGTTTAGCGCACTACGGTAACTTT	NA	NA	TRBV12-3/TRBV12-4	TRBJ1-1
CASSLPGGNTIYF	TGTGCCAGCAGTTTGCCAGGAGGAAACACCATATATTTT	NA	NA	TRBV28	TRBJ1-3
CASSRLAGAANTEAFF	TGTGCCAGTAGTCGGTTGGCAGGGGCTGCGAACACTGAAGCTTTCTTT	NA	NA	TRBV19	TRBJ1-1